The 10 T cell receptor beta chains below come from one sample, sequenced in a study of OX40 agonist ivuxolimab in advanced cancers. Clones were read by immunoSEQ multiplex PCR, and TCRdb kept only the in-frame ones, dropping some. This table holds 45,000 to 55,000 clones, more than 70% found once. Sequenced here: CD4+ or CD8+ T cells sorted from blood, sampled in a trial of the OX40 agonist ivuxolimab. The receptors were gathered from an adult with an advanced solid tumor such as melanoma, head and neck, liver or kidney cancer.

The chain carries TRBV5-1 and TRBJ2-7; TRBD2 aligns across 7 bases. Germline lookup yields CDR1 SGHRS and CDR2 YFSETQ. J was trimmed by 5 bases and V by 5 bases; bases with no gene match: 7. The CDR3 loop spans 13 amino acids. The CDR3 loop is CASRPMGGDEQYF. The DNA of the CDR3 is TGCGCCAGCAGGCCCATGGGGGGGGACGAGCAGTACTTC.

With respect to this clone: An end of the junction differs from the germline gene, which may be a read error. The gene calls are TRBV5-3 and TRBJ2-3; 9 bases map to TRBD1. TRBV5-3 is noted as an ORF with a role that remains uncertain. The CDR3 is made up of 16 amino acids. CDR3 in amino acids: CARSPGGQGDVDPQYF. The CDR3 DNA sequence: TGTGCCAGAAGCCCGGGGGGACAGGGCGATGTAGATCCGCAGTATTTT.

This rearrangement joins TRBV27 to TRBJ2-1, with TRBD2 matching over 14 bases. The V gene's germline CDR1 is MNHEY and CDR2 SMNVEV (reference sequence). The CDR3 extends over 16 amino acids. Germline trimming cut 3 bases from V and 7 bases from J; bases unmatched to any gene: 5. This chain's CDR3 is CASSFTTSGRENEQFF. The CDR3 DNA reads as TGTGCCAGCAGTTTCACGACTAGCGGGAGGGAGAATGAGCAGTTCTTC.

J is TRBJ2-7 and V is TRBV6-8; 7 bases fit TRBD2. CDR3 size: 13 residues. The V segment lost 7 bases and the J segment 3 bases; nucleotides outside the gene matches: 6. The germline V gene encodes CDR1 MNHGY and CDR2 SAAAGT. This CDR3 is CASKRDLGYEQYF. For the CDR3, the DNA is TGTGCCAGCAAGCGGGACTTGGGCTACGAGCAGTACTTC.

The chain employs TRBV12-5 and TRBJ2-1, with 10 nucleotides matching TRBD2. The germline V gene encodes CDR1 LGHNT and CDR2 FRNRAP. Trimming took 6 bases from V and 0 from J; bases not matched to a gene: 8. The CDR3 spans 17 residues. The CDR3 coding sequence is TGTGCTAGTGGCCTTGCCCCTAGCGGGAGCTCCTACAATGAGCAGTTCTTC. This translates into CASGLAPSGSSYNEQFF.

The chain links TRBV6-1 to TRBJ2-5, with D tentatively TRBD2 (5 bases). V gave up 6 bases and J gave up 3 bases, with 11 bases separating them. The CDR3 consists of 13 residues. CDR1 is MNHNS and CDR2 is SASEGT in the germline V gene. The CDR3 is CASSRGLEETQYF. CDR3 nucleotide sequence: TGTGCCAGCAGCCGGGGTCTGGAAGAGACCCAGTACTTC.

This clone was counted between two and nine times. The rearrangement links TRBV14 to TRBJ2-3; D gene unclear. The CDR3 has 12 residues. Deletions cut 1 base from V and 11 bases from J, with 10 bases between. Germline assignment: CDR1 SGHDN and CDR2 FVKESK. CDR3 DNA sequence: TGTGCCAGCAGCCAAGCCAGCCTCGGGCAGTATTTT. It specifies CASSQASLGQYF.

V and J are TRBV5-1 and TRBJ2-1; D is unclear. This CDR3 contains 13 residues. In germline, CDR1 is SGHRS, CDR2 YFSETQ. Trimming pared 6 bases from V and 8 bases from J, leaving 15 bases between. The CDR3 region is CASTQLSGYEQFF. CDR3 DNA: TGCGCCAGCACCCAACTTAGTGGATATGAGCAGTTCTTC. The full variable domain, rest sourced from reference TRBV5-1 and TRBJ2-1, is KAGVTQTPRYLIKTRGQQVTLSCSPISGHRSVSWYQQTPGQGLQFLFEYFSETQRNKGNFPGRFSGRQFSNSRSEMNVSTLELGDSALYLCASTQLSGYEQFFGPGTRLTVL.

The chain combines TRBV6-1 with TRBJ2-6; D unclear. This CDR3 comprises 15 residues. V was pared by 1 base and J by 0 bases, with 4 bases between. The V gene's germline CDR1 is MNHNS and CDR2 SASEGT. CDR3 sequence (DNA): TGTGCCAGCAGTGAAGGTAACTCTGGGGCCAACGTCCTGACTTTC. Translation: CASSEGNSGANVLTF.

V gene TRBV2 combines with J gene TRBJ2-7, with D uncertain. Trimming cost V 5 bases and J 0 bases, with 8 bases left between them. CDR3 length equals 13 residues. Germline assignment: CDR1 SNHLY and CDR2 FYNNEI. The CDR3 DNA reads as TGTGCCAGCAGTCTCCAGGCCTCCTACGAGCAGTACTTC. As protein: CASSLQASYEQYF.